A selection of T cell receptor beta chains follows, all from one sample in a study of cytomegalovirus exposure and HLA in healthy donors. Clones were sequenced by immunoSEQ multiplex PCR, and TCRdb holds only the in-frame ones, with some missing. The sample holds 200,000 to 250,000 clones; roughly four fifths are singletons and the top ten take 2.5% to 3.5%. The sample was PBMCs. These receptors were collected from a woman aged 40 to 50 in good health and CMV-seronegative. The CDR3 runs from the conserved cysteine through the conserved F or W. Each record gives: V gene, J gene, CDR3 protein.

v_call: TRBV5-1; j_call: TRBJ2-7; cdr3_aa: CASSSLWPGGPDEQYF
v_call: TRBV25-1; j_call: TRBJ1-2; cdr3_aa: CASRTGSYGYTF
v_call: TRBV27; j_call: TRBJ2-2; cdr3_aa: CATSRQGNTGELFF
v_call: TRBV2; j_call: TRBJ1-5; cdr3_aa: CASSRDRGRAQPQHF
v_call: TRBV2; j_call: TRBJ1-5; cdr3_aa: CASSERSGKNSNQPQHF
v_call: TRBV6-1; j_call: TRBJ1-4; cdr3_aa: CATKADRNNEKLFF
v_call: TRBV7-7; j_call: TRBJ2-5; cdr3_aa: CASSLDVRGAAQYF
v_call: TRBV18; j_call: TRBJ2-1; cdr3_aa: CASSPPGQGIEQFF
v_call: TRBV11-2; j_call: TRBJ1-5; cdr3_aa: CASSLDRSNQPQHF
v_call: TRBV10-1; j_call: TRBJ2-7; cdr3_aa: CASSPGLAGYEQYF
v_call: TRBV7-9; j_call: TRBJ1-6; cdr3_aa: CASSRGTGNSPLHF
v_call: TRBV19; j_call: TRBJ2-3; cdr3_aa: CASSMDSGSSSGTHTQYF
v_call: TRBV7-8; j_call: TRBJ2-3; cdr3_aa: CASSLAVARTSASTDTQYF
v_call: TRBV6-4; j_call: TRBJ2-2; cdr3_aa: CASKGAGELFF
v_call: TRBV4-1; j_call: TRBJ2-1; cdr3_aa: CASSQEWGAGVRDEQLF
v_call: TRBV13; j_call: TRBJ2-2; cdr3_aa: CASSFGAGELFF
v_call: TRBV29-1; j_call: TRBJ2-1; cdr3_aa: CSAWEVAYNEQFF
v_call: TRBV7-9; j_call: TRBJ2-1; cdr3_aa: CASSLIANEQFF
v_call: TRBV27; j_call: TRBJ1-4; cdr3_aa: CASSLISGVGEKLFF
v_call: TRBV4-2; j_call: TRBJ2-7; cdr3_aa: CASSQVRRGTGVPGEQYF
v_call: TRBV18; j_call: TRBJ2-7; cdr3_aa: CASSPLMGGSSYEQYF
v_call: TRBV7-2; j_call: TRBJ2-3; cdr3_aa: CASSLGGLAGKDTQYF
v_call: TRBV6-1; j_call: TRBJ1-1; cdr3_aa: CASSERGGTEAFF
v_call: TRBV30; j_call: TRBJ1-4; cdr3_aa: CAWSVRRGGNEKLFF
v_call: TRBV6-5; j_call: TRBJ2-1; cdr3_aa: CASSYDSASRLNEQFF